Sequencing of this T cell receptor beta chain was carried out in a study of blood T cell repertoires in COVID-19. At the level of the study: The cDNA or gDNA used as material had been derived from T cells, B-cell-depleted T cells, or PBMCs.

V shed 0 bases and J shed 5 bases, with 7 bases lying between them. The CDR3 is 13 amino acids. Germline V gene data show CDR1 as LGHDT and CDR2 as YNNKEL (reference sequence). This table comes from immunoSEQ multiplex PCR, and its TCRdb copy is limited to in-frame clones, with some not included. The sample holds around 250,000 clones, approximately 77% seen once. The sequenced sample was peripheral blood. The TCR sequence derives from a woman between 18 and 29 years old with acute or convalescent COVID-19. The gene calls are TRBV3-1 (or the pseudogene TRBV3-2) and TRBJ1-1; no definite D call. CDR3 amino acids: CASSQDTRTEAFF. CDR3 nucleotides: TGTGCCAGCAGCCAAGATACGAGGACTGAAGCTTTCTTT.